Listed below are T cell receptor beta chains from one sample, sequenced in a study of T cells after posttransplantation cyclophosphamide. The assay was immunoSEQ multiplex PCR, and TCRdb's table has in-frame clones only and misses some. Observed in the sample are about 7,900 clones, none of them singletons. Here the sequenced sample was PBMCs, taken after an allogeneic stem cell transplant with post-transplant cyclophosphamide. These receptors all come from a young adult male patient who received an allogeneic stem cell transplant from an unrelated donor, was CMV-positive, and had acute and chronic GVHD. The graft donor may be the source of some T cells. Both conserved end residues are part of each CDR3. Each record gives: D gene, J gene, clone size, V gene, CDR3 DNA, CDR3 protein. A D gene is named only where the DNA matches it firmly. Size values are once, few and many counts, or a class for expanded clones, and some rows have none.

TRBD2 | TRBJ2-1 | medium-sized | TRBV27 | TGTGCCAGCAGTCCGGGACTAGCGGGAGAGGTAAGCTCCTACAATGAGCAGTTCTTC | CASSPGLAGEVSSYNEQFF
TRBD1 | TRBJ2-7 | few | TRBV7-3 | TGTGCCAGCAGCCCAGGACAGGGGACGGGGTACGAGCAGTACTTC | CASSPGQGTGYEQYF
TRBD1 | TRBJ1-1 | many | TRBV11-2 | TGTGCCAGCAGCTATGACAGGGGCATGAACACTGAAGCTTTCTTT | CASSYDRGMNTEAFF
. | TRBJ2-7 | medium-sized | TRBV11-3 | TGTGCCAGCAGCTTAGGGGGATCAAGGGCAGGGATCGACGAGCAGTACTTC | CASSLGGSRAGIDEQYF
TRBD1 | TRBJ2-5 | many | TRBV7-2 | TGTGCCAGCAGCTACCTACAGGGGGCTGAGACCCAGTACTTC | CASSYLQGAETQYF
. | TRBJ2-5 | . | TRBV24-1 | TGTGCCACCAGTGATCCCAGGGGTGGGGGCGGGTCACAAGAGACCCAGTACTTC | CATSDPRGGGGSQETQYF
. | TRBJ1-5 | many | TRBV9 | TGTGCCAGCAGCTCCAGTGGGGGCGTCGGTCAGCCCCAGCATTTT | CASSSSGGVGQPQHF
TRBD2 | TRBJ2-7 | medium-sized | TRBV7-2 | TGTGCCAGCAGCTTAGGAGGTCCTAGCGGCATTTACGAGCAGTACTTC | CASSLGGPSGIYEQYF
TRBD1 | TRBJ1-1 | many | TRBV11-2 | TGTGCCAGCAGCTGGGCCAACCTCAGGGGGAATGAAGCTTTCTTT | CASSWANLRGNEAFF
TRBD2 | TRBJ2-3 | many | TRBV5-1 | TGCGCCAGCAGCCGGGCTGGCGGGGGGGCAGATACGCAGTATTTT | CASSRAGGGADTQYF
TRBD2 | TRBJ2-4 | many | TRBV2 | TGTGCCAGCCGCCAGACTAGCGGGGGTACACTAGCCAAAAACATTCAGTACTTC | CASRQTSGGTLAKNIQYF
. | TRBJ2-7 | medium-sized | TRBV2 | TGTGCCAGCAGTGAATGGTACCAGGCCTACGAGCAGTACTTC | CASSEWYQAYEQYF
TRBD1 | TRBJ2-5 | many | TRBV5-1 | TGCGCCAGCAGCCCCATCTCTACCGGGACAGGCGACGGGACCCAGTACTTC | CASSPISTGTGDGTQYF
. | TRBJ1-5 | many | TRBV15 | TGTGCCACCAGCAGAGCCGGGACTGGCAATCAGCCCCAGCATTTT | CATSRAGTGNQPQHF
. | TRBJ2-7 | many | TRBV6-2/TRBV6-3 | TGTGCCAGCAGTTTATTAGCGGCCTCCTACGAGCAGTACTTC | CASSLLAASYEQYF
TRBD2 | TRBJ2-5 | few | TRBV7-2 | TGTGCCAGCAGCCTCCTTTACGAACTAGCGAACCAAGAGACCCAGTACTTC | CASSLLYELANQETQYF
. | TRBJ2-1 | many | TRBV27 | TGTGCCAGCAGTCTGACAGGCCGGAATGAGCAGTTCTTC | CASSLTGRNEQFF
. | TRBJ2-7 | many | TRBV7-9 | TGTGCCAGCAGCTTGGGACTTGAGCAGTACTTC | CASSLGLEQYF
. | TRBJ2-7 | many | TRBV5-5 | TGTGCCAGCCAATTGTTCGGGGGACCCTACGAGCAGTACTTC | CASQLFGGPYEQYF